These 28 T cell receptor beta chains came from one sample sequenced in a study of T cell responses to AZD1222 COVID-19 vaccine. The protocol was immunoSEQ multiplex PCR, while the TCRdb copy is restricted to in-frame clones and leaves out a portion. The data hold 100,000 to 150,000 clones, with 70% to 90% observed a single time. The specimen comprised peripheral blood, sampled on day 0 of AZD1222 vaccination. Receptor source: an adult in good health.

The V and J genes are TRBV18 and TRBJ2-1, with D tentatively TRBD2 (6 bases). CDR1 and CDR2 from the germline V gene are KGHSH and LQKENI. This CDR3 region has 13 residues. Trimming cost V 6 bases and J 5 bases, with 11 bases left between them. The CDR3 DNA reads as TGTGCCAGCTCCTCGGGGGTAAACAATGAGCAGTTCTTC. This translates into CASSSGVNNEQFF.

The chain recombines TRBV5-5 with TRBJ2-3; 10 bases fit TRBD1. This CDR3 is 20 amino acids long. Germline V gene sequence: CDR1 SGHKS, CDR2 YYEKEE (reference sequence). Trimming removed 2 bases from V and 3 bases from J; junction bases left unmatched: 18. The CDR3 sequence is CASSFGPPRDRGRETDTQYF. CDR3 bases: TGTGCCAGCAGCTTTGGACCTCCTCGGGACAGGGGAAGGGAGACAGATACGCAGTATTTT. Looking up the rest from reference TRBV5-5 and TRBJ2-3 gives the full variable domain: DAGVTQSPTHLIKTRGQQVTLRCSPISGHKSVSWYQQVLGQGPQFIFQYYEKEERGRGNFPDRFSARQFPNYSSELNVNALLLGDSALYLCASSFGPPRDRGRETDTQYFGPGTRLTVL.

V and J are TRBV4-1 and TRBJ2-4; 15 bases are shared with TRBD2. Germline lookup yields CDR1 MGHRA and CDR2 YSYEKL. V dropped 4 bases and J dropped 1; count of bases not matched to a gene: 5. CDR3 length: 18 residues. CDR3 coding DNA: TGCGCCAGCAGCCCAGGACTAGCGGGGGGGCCGGCCAAAAACATTCAGTACTTC. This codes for CASSPGLAGGPAKNIQYF.

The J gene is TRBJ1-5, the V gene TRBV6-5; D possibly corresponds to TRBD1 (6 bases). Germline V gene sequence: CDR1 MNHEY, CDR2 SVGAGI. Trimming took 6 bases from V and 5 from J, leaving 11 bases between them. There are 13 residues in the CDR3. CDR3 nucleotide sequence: TGTGCCAGCAGAAGGACAGAGGATCAGCCCCAGCATTTT. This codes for CASRRTEDQPQHF.

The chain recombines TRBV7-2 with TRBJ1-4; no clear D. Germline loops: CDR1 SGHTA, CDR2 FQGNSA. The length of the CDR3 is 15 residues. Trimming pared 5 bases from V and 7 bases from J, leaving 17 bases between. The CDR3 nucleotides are TGTGCCAGCAGCGCTCGACTTACGGGCCGTGAAAAACTGTTTTTT. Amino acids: CASSARLTGREKLFF.

The CDR3 region is CASRGGGSSASEQFF. Here the CDR3 DNA reads TGTGCCAGCCGGGGCGGGGGGTCCTCGGCCAGTGAGCAGTTCTTC. This sequence joins TRBV6-5 and TRBJ2-1, with 8 bases lining up with TRBD2. Germline V gene lookup returns CDR1 MNHEY and CDR2 SVGAGI. V shed 8 bases, J shed 9 bases, and the junction held 15 bases outside the gene matches. The CDR3 has 15 amino acids.

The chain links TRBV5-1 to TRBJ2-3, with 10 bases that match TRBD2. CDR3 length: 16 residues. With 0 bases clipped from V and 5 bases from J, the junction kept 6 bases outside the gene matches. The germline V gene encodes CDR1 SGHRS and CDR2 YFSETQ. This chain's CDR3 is CASSLASGGGRDTQYF. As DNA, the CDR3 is TGCGCCAGCAGCTTGGCTAGCGGGGGAGGGAGAGATACGCAGTATTTT. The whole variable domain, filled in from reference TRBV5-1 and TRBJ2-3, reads KAGVTQTPRYLIKTRGQQVTLSCSPISGHRSVSWYQQTPGQGLQFLFEYFSETQRNKGNFPGRFSGRQFSNSRSEMNVSTLELGDSALYLCASSLASGGGRDTQYFGPGTRLTVL.

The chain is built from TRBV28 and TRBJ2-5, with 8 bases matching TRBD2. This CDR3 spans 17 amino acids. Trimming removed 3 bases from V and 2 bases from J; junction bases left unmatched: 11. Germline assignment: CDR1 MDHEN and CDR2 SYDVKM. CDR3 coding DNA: TGTGCCAGCAGTTTTCAGGCGGCGGGGGGCCGACAAGAGACCCAGTACTTC. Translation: CASSFQAAGGRQETQYF. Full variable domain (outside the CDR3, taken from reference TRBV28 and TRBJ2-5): DVKVTQSSRYLVKRTGEKVFLECVQDMDHENMFWYRQDPGLGLRLIYFSYDVKMKEKGDIPEGYSVSREKKERFSLILESASTNQTSMYLCASSFQAAGGRQETQYFGPGTRLLVL.

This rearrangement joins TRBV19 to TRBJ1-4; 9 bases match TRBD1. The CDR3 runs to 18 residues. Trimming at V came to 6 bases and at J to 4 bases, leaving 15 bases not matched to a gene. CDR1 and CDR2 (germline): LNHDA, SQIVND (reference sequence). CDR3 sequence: CASSLSTLPGQGNEKLFF. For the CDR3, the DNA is TGTGCCAGTAGCTTATCTACATTACCGGGACAGGGTAATGAAAAACTGTTTTTT.

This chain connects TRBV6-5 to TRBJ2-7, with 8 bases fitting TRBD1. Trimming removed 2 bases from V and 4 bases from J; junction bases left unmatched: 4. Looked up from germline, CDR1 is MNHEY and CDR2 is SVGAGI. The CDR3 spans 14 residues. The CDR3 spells CASSYQGAGYEQYF. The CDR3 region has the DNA TGTGCCAGCAGTTACCAGGGGGCGGGATACGAGCAGTACTTC.

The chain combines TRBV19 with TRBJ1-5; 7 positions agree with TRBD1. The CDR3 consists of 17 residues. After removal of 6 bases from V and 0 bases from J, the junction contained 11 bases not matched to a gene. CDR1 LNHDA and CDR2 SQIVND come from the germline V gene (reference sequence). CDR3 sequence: CASRRRPTGSSNQPQHF. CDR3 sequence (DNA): TGTGCCAGTAGAAGGAGGCCGACAGGGAGTAGCAATCAGCCCCAGCATTTT. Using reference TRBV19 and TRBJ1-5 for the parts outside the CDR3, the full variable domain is DGGITQSPKYLFRKEGQNVTLSCEQNLNHDAMYWYRQDPGQGLRLIYYSQIVNDFQKGDIAEGYSVSREKKESFPLTVTSAQKNPTAFYLCASRRRPTGSSNQPQHFGDGTRLSIL.

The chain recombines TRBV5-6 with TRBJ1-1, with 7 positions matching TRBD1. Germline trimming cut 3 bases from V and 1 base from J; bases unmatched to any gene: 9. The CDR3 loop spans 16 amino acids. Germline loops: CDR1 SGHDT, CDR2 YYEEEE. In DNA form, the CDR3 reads TGTGCCAGCAGCTCTTCCCAGGGGGTTGCGAACACTGAAGCTTTCTTT. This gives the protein CASSSSQGVANTEAFF.

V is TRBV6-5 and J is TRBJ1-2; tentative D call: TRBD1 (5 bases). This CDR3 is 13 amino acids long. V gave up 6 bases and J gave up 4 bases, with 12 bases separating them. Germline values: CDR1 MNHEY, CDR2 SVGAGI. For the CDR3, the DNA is TGTGCCAGCAGGACTGGGACGGCCTATGGCTACACCTTC. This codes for CASRTGTAYGYTF.

CDR3 region: CASSHHNQPQHF. The CDR3 region has the DNA TGTGCCAGCAGTCACCACAATCAGCCCCAGCATTTT. The V gene is TRBV6-2 or TRBV6-3, the J gene TRBJ1-5; D remains ambiguous. The CDR3 has 12 residues. Germline CDR1 and CDR2: MNHEY and SVGEGT. V lost 5 bases and J 3 bases, leaving 5 bases between the germline ends.

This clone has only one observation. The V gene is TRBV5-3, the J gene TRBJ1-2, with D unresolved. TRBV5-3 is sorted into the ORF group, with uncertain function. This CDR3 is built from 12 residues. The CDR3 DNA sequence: TGTGCTTATCCCTCCCACTATTATGGCTACACCTTC. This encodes CAYPSHYYGYTF.

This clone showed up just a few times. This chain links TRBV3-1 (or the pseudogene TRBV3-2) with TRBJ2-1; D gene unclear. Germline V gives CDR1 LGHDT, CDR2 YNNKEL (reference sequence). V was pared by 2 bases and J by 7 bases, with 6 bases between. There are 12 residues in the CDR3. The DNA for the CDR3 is TGTGCCAGCAGCCAAACGGCGAATGAGCAGTTCTTC. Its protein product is CASSQTANEQFF.

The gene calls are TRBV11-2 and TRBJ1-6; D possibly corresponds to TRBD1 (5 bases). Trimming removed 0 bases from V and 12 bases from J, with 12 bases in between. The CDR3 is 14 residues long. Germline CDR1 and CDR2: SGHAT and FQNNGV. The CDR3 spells CASSLDRGRGPLHF. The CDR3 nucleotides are TGTGCCAGCAGCTTAGATCGGGGCAGAGGACCCCTCCACTTT.

In DNA, the CDR3 is TGTGCCAGCACCCCCCTGGGGGGCGACACCGGGGAGCTGTTTTTT. Protein: CASTPLGGDTGELFF. The chain recombines TRBV6-5 with TRBJ2-2; either TRBD1 or TRBD2 may fit D (6 bases each). V was shortened by 7 bases and J by 3 bases, with 15 bases between the two germline ends. This CDR3 contains 15 residues. Germline V gene sequence: CDR1 MNHEY, CDR2 SVGAGI.

Here the CDR3 reads CASSVSGGSAGYTF. The CDR3, as DNA: TGTGCCAGCAGCGTCTCCGGGGGCTCGGCGGGCTACACCTTC. V and J are TRBV9 and TRBJ1-2; tentative D call: TRBD1 (6 bases). The CDR3 spans 14 residues. V lost 2 bases to trimming and J lost 8 bases, with 16 bases between them. CDR1 is SGDLS, CDR2 YYNGEE, per germline. Full variable domain (missing parts from reference TRBV9 and TRBJ1-2): DSGVTQTPKHLITATGQRVTLRCSPRSGDLSVYWYQQSLDQGLQFLIQYYNGEERAKGNILERFSAQQFPDLHSELNLSSLELGDSALYFCASSVSGGSAGYTFGSGTRLTVV.

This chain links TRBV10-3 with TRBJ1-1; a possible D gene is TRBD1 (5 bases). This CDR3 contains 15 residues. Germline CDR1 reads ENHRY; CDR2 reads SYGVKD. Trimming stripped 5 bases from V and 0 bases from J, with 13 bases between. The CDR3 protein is CAISSGGSMNTEAFF. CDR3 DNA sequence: TGTGCCATCAGTTCGGGGGGATCTATGAACACTGAAGCTTTCTTT.

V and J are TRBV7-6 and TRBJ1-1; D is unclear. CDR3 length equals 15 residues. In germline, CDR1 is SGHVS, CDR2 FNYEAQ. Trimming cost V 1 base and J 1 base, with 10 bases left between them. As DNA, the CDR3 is TGTGCCAGCAGCTTAGGCGGGGTTGGGAACACTGAAGCTTTCTTT. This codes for CASSLGGVGNTEAFF.

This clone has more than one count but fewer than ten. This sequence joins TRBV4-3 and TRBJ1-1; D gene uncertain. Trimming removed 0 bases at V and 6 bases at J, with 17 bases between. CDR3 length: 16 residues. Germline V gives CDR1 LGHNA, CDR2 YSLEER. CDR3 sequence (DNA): TGCGCCAGCAGCCAAGATCTGGGCTCCGGAAGCGCTGAAGCTTTCTTT. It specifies CASSQDLGSGSAEAFF.

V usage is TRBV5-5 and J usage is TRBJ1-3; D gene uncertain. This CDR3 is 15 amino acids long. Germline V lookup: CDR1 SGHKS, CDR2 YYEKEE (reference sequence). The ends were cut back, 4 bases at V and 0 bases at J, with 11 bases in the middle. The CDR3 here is CASSLTLASGNTIYF. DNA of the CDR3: TGTGCCAGCAGCCTGACTCTAGCCTCTGGAAACACCATATATTTT.

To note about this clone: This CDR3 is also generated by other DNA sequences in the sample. The chain's CDR3 is CASSPRQGATEAFF. The CDR3, as DNA: TGTGCCAGCTCACCTCGACAGGGGGCCACTGAAGCTTTCTTT. The genes are TRBV18 and TRBJ1-1, with 10 bases fitting TRBD1. V trimming: 3 bases; J trimming: 4 bases; junction bases outside the gene matches: 2. Germline CDR1 KGHSH, CDR2 LQKENI. The length of the CDR3 is 14 residues.

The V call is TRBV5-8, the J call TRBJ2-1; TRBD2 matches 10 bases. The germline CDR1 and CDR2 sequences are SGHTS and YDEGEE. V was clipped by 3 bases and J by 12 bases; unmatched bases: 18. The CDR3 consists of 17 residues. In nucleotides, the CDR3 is TGTGCCAGCAGCTGGGAAGGGGCTAGCGGGGGCTACGGCGGGCAGTTCTTC. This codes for CASSWEGASGGYGGQFF.

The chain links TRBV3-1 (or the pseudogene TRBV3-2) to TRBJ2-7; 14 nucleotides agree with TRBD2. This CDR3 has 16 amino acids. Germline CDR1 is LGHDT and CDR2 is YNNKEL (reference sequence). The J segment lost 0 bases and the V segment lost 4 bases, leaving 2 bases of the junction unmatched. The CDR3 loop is CASSPGLAGGSYEQYF. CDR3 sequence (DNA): TGTGCCAGCAGCCCAGGACTAGCGGGGGGCTCCTACGAGCAGTACTTC.

CDR3 sequence (DNA): TGTGCCACAAGCTGGGATAATGAAAAACTGTTTTTT. It translates to CATSWDNEKLFF. The gene calls are TRBV19 and TRBJ1-4; no clear D gene. The CDR3 loop spans 12 amino acids. In germline, CDR1 is LNHDA, CDR2 SQIVND (reference sequence). Between the trimmed V and J ends, which lost 10 bases and 4 bases, there was a span of 10 bases. Variable domain in full (rest from reference TRBV19 and TRBJ1-4): DGGITQSPKYLFRKEGQNVTLSCEQNLNHDAMYWYRQDPGQGLRLIYYSQIVNDFQKGDIAEGYSVSREKKESFPLTVTSAQKNPTAFYLCATSWDNEKLFFGSGTQLSVL.

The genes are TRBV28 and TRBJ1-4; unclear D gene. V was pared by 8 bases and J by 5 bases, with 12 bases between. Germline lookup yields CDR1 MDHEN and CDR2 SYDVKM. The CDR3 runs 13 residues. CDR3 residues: CASADTKNEKLFF. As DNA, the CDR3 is TGTGCCAGCGCCGACACGAAAAATGAAAAACTGTTTTTT. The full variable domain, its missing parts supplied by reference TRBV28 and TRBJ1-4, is DVKVTQSSRYLVKRTGEKVFLECVQDMDHENMFWYRQDPGLGLRLIYFSYDVKMKEKGDIPEGYSVSREKKERFSLILESASTNQTSMYLCASADTKNEKLFFGSGTQLSVL.